These 23 T cell receptor beta chains were all obtained from the same sample, sequenced in a study of neoadjuvant anti-PD-1 for oral cavity cancer. The protocol was immunoSEQ multiplex PCR, while the TCRdb copy is restricted to in-frame clones and leaves out a portion. The sample yields 55,000 to 75,000 clones, more than 65% seen once. The specimen was PBMCs, collected before nivolumab (anti-PD-1) treatment. The receptor set was obtained from a person between 35 and 79 years old with oral cavity squamous cell carcinoma.

The V gene is TRBV11-1, the J gene TRBJ1-2; 10 bases match TRBD1. Germline CDR1 and CDR2: SGHAT and FQDESV (reference sequence). The V segment lost 5 bases and the J segment 4 bases; nucleotides outside the gene matches: 4. The CDR3 loop spans 14 amino acids. The CDR3 protein is CASSVDRGTYGYTF. The CDR3 DNA reads TGTGCCAGCAGCGTGGACAGGGGGACCTATGGCTACACCTTC.

This clone was counted only a few times. The V gene is TRBV28, the J gene TRBJ1-5; D is possibly TRBD1 (6 bases). V was cut by 2 bases and J by 5 bases, with 13 bases left in between. This CDR3 comprises 15 residues. The germline V gene has CDR1 MDHEN and CDR2 SYDVKM. CDR3 coding DNA: TGTGCCAGCAGTTTACTGACAGGCACCGATCAGCCCCAGCATTTT. This codes for CASSLLTGTDQPQHF.

CDR3 nucleotide sequence: TGTGCCAGCAGGTACGGGACAGACAATCAGCCCCAGCATTTT. Its translation is CASRYGTDNQPQHF. This chain joins TRBV2 and TRBJ1-5, with 7 bases fitting TRBD1. The CDR3 covers 14 residues. Germline V lookup: CDR1 SNHLY, CDR2 FYNNEI. V shed 6 bases and J 3 bases; nucleotides not matched to a gene: 5.

This clone showed up just once. The chain employs TRBV27 and TRBJ2-1, with 8 bases identical to TRBD1. The CDR3 loop spans 16 amino acids. The junction had 10 bases not matched to a gene; V was cut back by 4 bases and J by 5 bases. Germline CDR1 reads MNHEY; CDR2 reads SMNVEV (reference sequence). The CDR3 nucleotides are TGTGCCAGCAGTTCAATCATCGGGACAGGAAACAATGAGCAGTTCTTC. It is translated as CASSSIIGTGNNEQFF.

CDR3 nucleotides: TGCGCCAGCAGTGAGTCACCGGGCCGATATGGCTACACCTTC. This sequence encodes CASSESPGRYGYTF. The rearrangement uses TRBV10-1 and TRBJ1-2; D is unclear. CDR1 WNHNN and CDR2 SYGVQD come from the germline V gene (reference sequence). This CDR3 contains 14 residues. Trimming cost V 0 bases and J 5 bases, with 10 bases left between them.

The chain couples TRBV27 to TRBJ1-5; D not certain. The CDR3 is made up of 13 amino acids. Germline CDR1 MNHEY, CDR2 SMNVEV (reference sequence). With 6 bases removed from V and 7 bases from J, the gap between germline ends came to 13 bases. The CDR3 here is CASSIRSGQPQHF. CDR3 bases: TGTGCCAGCAGCATAAGGTCTGGGCAGCCCCAGCATTTT.

The gene calls are TRBV5-6 and TRBJ1-1; TRBD1 matches at 7 bases. V lost 2 bases to trimming and J lost 4 bases; unmatched junction nucleotides: 11. The CDR3 is made up of 16 amino acids. Germline V lookup: CDR1 SGHDT, CDR2 YYEEEE. CDR3 loop: CASSFTGVGVGTEAFF. CDR3 nucleotides: TGTGCCAGCAGCTTTACAGGGGTCGGGGTGGGCACTGAAGCTTTCTTT.

In its sample, this clone is medium-sized (0.01 to 0.1%). The junction shows a germline mismatch at one end, possibly a read error. This rearrangement joins TRBV7-2 to TRBJ2-7, with D hard to call. The CDR3 is 14 amino acids. Germline V gives CDR1 SGHTA, CDR2 FQGNSA. CDR3: CASTLGNLGYEQYF. CDR3 sequence (DNA): TGTGCCAGCACCTTAGGGAACCTGGGCTACGAGCAGTACTTC.

The chain uses TRBV5-5 and TRBJ1-1; D not resolved. V lost 0 bases and J lost 1, with 4 bases in between. From germline, CDR1 is SGHKS and CDR2 YYEKEE (reference sequence). The CDR3 runs to 13 residues. The CDR3 nucleotides are TGTGCCAGCAGCTTGGGGGGGAACACTGAAGCTTTCTTT. It is translated as CASSLGGNTEAFF. The full variable domain, its missing parts supplied by reference TRBV5-5 and TRBJ1-1, is DAGVTQSPTHLIKTRGQQVTLRCSPISGHKSVSWYQQVLGQGPQFIFQYYEKEERGRGNFPDRFSARQFPNYSSELNVNALLLGDSALYLCASSLGGNTEAFFGQGTRLTVV.

The gene calls are TRBV5-1 and TRBJ2-3; D unclear. The V gene's germline CDR1 is SGHRS and CDR2 YFSETQ. Trimming removed 4 bases at V and 1 base at J, with 10 bases between. The CDR3 has 14 residues. The CDR3 sequence is CASSPEIGTDTQYF. The CDR3 nucleotides read TGCGCCAGCAGCCCTGAGATTGGCACAGATACGCAGTATTTT.

The rearrangement links TRBV11-2 to TRBJ2-7; D unresolved. Germline loops: CDR1 SGHAT, CDR2 FQNNGV. This CDR3 has 11 amino acids. V lost 3 bases and J lost 4, with 4 bases in between. The CDR3 loop is CASSLRYEQYF. The CDR3 nucleotides are TGTGCCAGCAGCTTGAGATACGAGCAGTACTTC.

This sequence joins TRBV6-5 and TRBJ2-3, with D unresolved. Germline CDR1 MNHEY, CDR2 SVGAGI. V was trimmed by 8 bases and J by 4 bases, leaving 10 bases between them. This CDR3 has 12 residues. The CDR3 here is CASAPGPDTQYF. The CDR3 region has the DNA TGTGCCAGCGCCCCCGGGCCAGATACGCAGTATTTT.

Worth noting for this clone: The junction shows a germline mismatch at one end, possibly a read error. This chain connects TRBV4-1 to TRBJ1-2; TRBD1 is a possible D gene (5 bases). The germline V gene has CDR1 MGHRA and CDR2 YSYEKL. The CDR3 sequence is 13 residues long. The DNA for the CDR3 is TGCGCCAGCAGCCAAGATTTGGATGTGGGGGACTCCTTC. Amino acids: CASSQDLDVGDSF.

This clone was detected a few times. The gene calls are TRBV2 and TRBJ2-1; possibly TRBD1 for D (5 bases). Germline assignment: CDR1 SNHLY and CDR2 FYNNEI. V was cut by 6 bases and J by 9 bases, with 12 bases left in between. The CDR3 is made up of 12 amino acids. The CDR3 DNA follows: TGTGCCAGCAGCTCCGACAGAGGTGAGCAGTTCTTC. Its translation: CASSSDRGEQFF. The full variable domain, completed using reference TRBV2 and TRBJ2-1, is EPEVTQTPSHQVTQMGQEVILRCVPISNHLYFYWYRQILGQKVEFLVSFYNNEISEKSEIFDDQFSVERPDGSNFTLKIRSTKLEDSAMYFCASSSDRGEQFFGPGTRLTVL.

The chain couples TRBV15 to TRBJ2-1; 14 nucleotides match TRBD2. V shed 6 bases and J 0 bases; nucleotides not matched to a gene: 4. This CDR3 has 17 amino acids. Germline-derived CDR1 and CDR2 are LNHNV and YYDKDF (reference sequence). The CDR3 loop is CATRGLAGGNSYNEQFF. The CDR3 DNA follows: TGTGCCACCAGAGGACTAGCGGGGGGCAACTCCTACAATGAGCAGTTCTTC.

The chain joins TRBV27 to TRBJ2-7, with a tentative D call TRBD2 (5 bases). V was trimmed by 6 bases and J by 0 bases, leaving 9 bases between them. Germline V lookup: CDR1 MNHEY, CDR2 SMNVEV (reference sequence). The CDR3 length is 13 residues. The CDR3 here is CASSYGGSYEQYF. The DNA of the CDR3 is TGTGCCAGCAGCTACGGAGGCTCCTACGAGCAGTACTTC.

Notes on this clone: A junction boundary mismatches the germline segment, possibly from a read error. The CDR3 sequence: CASRLDSLGEQYF. The CDR3 region has the DNA TGCGCCAGCAGGTTGGACAGCCTTGGCGAGCAGTACTTC. V usage is TRBV5-1 and J usage is TRBJ2-7; the D gene is possibly TRBD1 (6 bases). Germline V gene sequence: CDR1 SGHRS, CDR2 YFSETQ. This CDR3 region has 13 residues.

The chain employs TRBV29-1 and TRBJ1-1; maybe TRBD1 (6 bases). This CDR3 contains 12 residues. The germline V gene encodes CDR1 SQVTM and CDR2 ANQGSEA. V was shortened by 3 bases and J by 1 base, with 6 bases between the two germline ends. DNA of the CDR3: TGCAGCGTTGAGGGACAGAACACTGAAGCTTTCTTT. It translates to CSVEGQNTEAFF.

J is TRBJ2-2 and V is TRBV9; no clear D. CDR3 length: 14 amino acids. V lost 0 bases and J 6 bases, leaving 9 bases between the germline ends. From germline, CDR1 is SGDLS and CDR2 YYNGEE. The DNA of the CDR3 is TGTGCCAGCAGCGTAGATCTGGTTGCCGGGGAGCTGTTTTTT. This translates into CASSVDLVAGELFF.

The rearrangement links TRBV16 to TRBJ1-5, with TRBD1 matching over 8 bases. V dropped 4 bases and J dropped 2; count of bases not matched to a gene: 4. CDR1 and CDR2 (germline): KGHSY, FQNENV. The CDR3 has 15 amino acids. CDR3 nucleotide sequence: TGTGCCAGCAGCCCTCAGGGGGCTCGCAATCAGCCCCAGCATTTT. It encodes CASSPQGARNQPQHF.

This clone was observed a few times. The rearrangement joins TRBV27 to TRBJ1-5, with 7 bases fitting TRBD1. The CDR3 extends over 14 amino acids. V trimming: 5 bases; J trimming: 6 bases; junction bases outside the gene matches: 7. Germline loops: CDR1 MNHEY, CDR2 SMNVEV (reference sequence). In nucleotides, the CDR3 is TGTGCCAGCAGTAATTCGGGACAGCTTCAGCCCCAGCATTTT. Protein sequence: CASSNSGQLQPQHF.

The chain combines TRBV19 with TRBJ1-2; D not resolved. The CDR3 covers 13 residues. Germline loops: CDR1 LNHDA, CDR2 SQIVND (reference sequence). Deletions cut 0 bases from V and 7 bases from J, with 9 bases between. The CDR3 loop reads CASSIDRVSGYTF. CDR3 nucleotide sequence: TGTGCCAGTAGTATAGATCGGGTTTCTGGCTACACCTTC.

The chain uses TRBV5-1 and TRBJ2-1; 9 bases are shared with TRBD2. CDR1 is SGHRS, CDR2 YFSETQ, per germline. The V segment lost 2 bases and the J segment 6 bases; nucleotides outside the gene matches: 9. The CDR3 loop spans 16 amino acids. The CDR3, as DNA: TGCGCCAGCAGCTTACGGACTAGCGCTAATAGCAATGAGCAGTTCTTC. Protein: CASSLRTSANSNEQFF.